This TCR beta chain stems from a study of molecular identifiers for immune sequencing clone quantification. J lost 3 bases, V lost 4 bases, and 11 bases had no gene match. The CDR3 has 17 amino acids. Germline assignment: CDR1 MDHEN and CDR2 SYDVKM. Using 10%, 30% or 50% RNA, naive CD8 libraries were derived from 20,000 to 1,000,000 sorted cells. MiXCR, applied by TCRdb to the PCR reads, yields one record per CDR3 protein. The sample includes hundreds of thousands of distinct CDR3 sequences, 25% of them seen just once. This clonotype appeared many times. Sequencing used naive CD8+ T cells from blood, with Jurkat cell RNA spiked in. Stated subset: FACS-sorted CD8+CD4-CCR7+CD45RA+ naive T cells. V is TRBV28 and J is TRBJ2-3; 9 bases are a match to TRBD2. The receptor's source is a human donor in good health. Some libraries in this study had Jurkat cell RNA spiked in. This CDR3 reads CASSYAGSGSDTDTQYF. Here the CDR3 DNA reads TGTGCCAGCAGTTATGCGGGTAGCGGGAGTGATACAGATACGCAGTATTTT. Variable domain in full (rest from reference TRBV28 and TRBJ2-3): DVKVTQSSRYLVKRTGEKVFLECVQDMDHENMFWYRQDPGLGLRLIYFSYDVKMKEKGDIPEGYSVSREKKERFSLILESASTNQTSMYLCASSYAGSGSDTDTQYFGPGTRLTVL.